This T cell receptor beta chain was sequenced in a study of CD8 T cells in acute hepatitis C reinfection. General observations from the study: NS3-1073 specific repertoires were highly diverse across all groups. Approximately 13 public clonotypes were found regardless of outcome. Exact CDR3 sharing with other epitopes was rare, possibly method-limited. Only TCRbeta was bulk sequenced, so alphabeta pairing of public clonotypes remains unknown.

A note on this clone: Antigen specificity is unknown.

Regarding time point: naive CD8 control sorted from an acute-time-point sample. Clones were sequenced by immunoSEQ multiplex PCR, and TCRdb holds only the in-frame ones, with some missing. The sample comprises approximately 41,000 clones, approximately 90% of which are singletons, and roughly 0.48% rests with the top ten. The CDR3 sequence is 14 residues long. The germline gives CDR1 SGDLS, CDR2 YYNGEE. V was cut by 0 bases and J by 5 bases, with 8 bases left in between. This chain joins TRBV9 and TRBJ2-2; possible D gene TRBD2, 6 bases. The clonotype comes from a man aged 30 to 39 with chronic hepatitis C. Sequencing input: naive CD8+ T cells from PBMCs. The chain's CDR3 is CASSVGGGTGELFF. As DNA, the CDR3 is TGTGCCAGCAGCGTAGGGGGAGGAACCGGGGAGCTGTTTTTT. Combining the CDR3 with reference TRBV9 and TRBJ2-2 gives the whole variable domain DSGVTQTPKHLITATGQRVTLRCSPRSGDLSVYWYQQSLDQGLQFLIQYYNGEERAKGNILERFSAQQFPDLHSELNLSSLELGDSALYFCASSVGGGTGELFFGEGSRLTVL.